The 27 T cell receptor beta chains in this list originate from one sample, sequenced in a study of patients with pleural tuberculosis. MiXCR, run by TCRdb on the reads, gives a single entry per CDR3 protein. This table has about 50,000 distinct CDR3 sequences, about 7.9% appearing once. Receptor source: a human donor with pleural tuberculosis.

This clonotype was observed a few times. The chain employs TRBV2 and TRBJ1-5; the D gene is possibly TRBD1 (5 bases). The germline V gene encodes CDR1 SNHLY and CDR2 FYNNEI. The V end lost 3 bases, the J end lost 4 bases, and 10 bases lay between the germline ends. The CDR3 contains 14 residues. The CDR3 nucleotides read TGTGCCAGCAGTGAGATACAGGCTAATCAGCCCCAGCATTTT. Residues: CASSEIQANQPQHF.

This clonotype was counted many times. The J gene is TRBJ2-1, the V gene TRBV19; the D gene is possibly TRBD1 (6 bases). The CDR3 sequence is 15 residues long. V gave up 1 base and J gave up 5 bases, with 12 bases separating them. In germline, CDR1 is LNHDA, CDR2 SQIVND (reference sequence). CDR3 residues: CASSIVHRAHNEQFF. The CDR3 coding sequence is TGTGCCAGTAGTATAGTTCACAGGGCCCACAATGAGCAGTTCTTC. The variable domain in full, with the rest retrieved from reference TRBV19 and TRBJ2-1, is DGGITQSPKYLFRKEGQNVTLSCEQNLNHDAMYWYRQDPGQGLRLIYYSQIVNDFQKGDIAEGYSVSREKKESFPLTVTSAQKNPTAFYLCASSIVHRAHNEQFFGPGTRLTVL.

This clonotype was recorded at least ten times. The rearrangement uses TRBV5-1 and TRBJ2-7, with unresolved D. This CDR3 region has 13 residues. V shed 1 base and J shed 3 bases, with 8 bases lying between them. Per germline, CDR1 SGHRS and CDR2 YFSETQ. As DNA, the CDR3 is TGCGCCAGCAGCTTGCTGTCAAGCTACGAGCAGTACTTC. Amino acids: CASSLLSSYEQYF.

The chain employs TRBV30 and TRBJ2-1; D is uncertain. With 0 bases removed from V and 15 bases from J, the gap between germline ends came to 6 bases. From germline, CDR1 is GTSNPN and CDR2 SVGIG (reference sequence). The CDR3 consists of 9 residues. In DNA, the CDR3 is TGTGCCTGGAGTGTACTGCGGTTCTTC. Its translation: CAWSVLRFF.

This clonotype was counted ten times or more. The V gene is TRBV20-1, the J gene TRBJ2-5; D unclear. Germline V lookup: CDR1 DFQATT, CDR2 SNEGSKA (reference sequence). The CDR3 contains 15 residues. V gave up 2 bases and J gave up 0 bases, with 13 bases separating them. CDR3 loop: CSARTSGQNQETQYF. The CDR3 DNA reads as TGCAGTGCTAGAACTTCTGGGCAGAACCAAGAGACCCAGTACTTC.

As to this clonotype: A much larger clone differs from this one at a single base, so this may be a read error. The chain couples TRBV3-1 to TRBJ1-3; no reliable D call. This CDR3 is built from 11 residues. Germline loops: CDR1 LGHDT, CDR2 YNNKEL (reference sequence). The DNA for the CDR3 is TGTACCAGCAGCCAAGGAAACACCATATATTTT. Protein sequence: CTSSQGNTIYF.

A few counts support this clonotype. The chain combines TRBV5-6 with TRBJ2-7; weak D call: TRBD1 (6 bases). The germline V gene has CDR1 SGHDT and CDR2 YYEEEE. Trimming took off 4 bases at V and 5 bases at J, with 13 bases between the two ends. The CDR3 has 13 amino acids. The CDR3 protein is CASSVGQMHEQYV. The CDR3 coding sequence is TGTGCCAGCAGCGTAGGACAGATGCACGAGCAGTACGTC.

As for this clonotype: The junction departs from the called germline gene at one end, perhaps through a read error. This rearrangement joins TRBV10-3 to TRBJ1-2, with 7 bases matching TRBD1. Germline V gene data show CDR1 as ENHRY and CDR2 as SYGVKD. This CDR3 is 13 amino acids long. This chain's CDR3 is CASSESTGVGYTF. The DNA for the CDR3 is TGTGCCAGCAGTGAGTCAACAGGGGTTGGCTACACCTTC.

Many counts were recorded for this clonotype. The chain joins TRBV28 to TRBJ1-1, with D unresolved. Germline CDR1 and CDR2: MDHEN and SYDVKM. V was shortened by 7 bases and J by 6 bases, with 12 bases between the two germline ends. CDR3 length: 12 amino acids. The CDR3 DNA reads as TGTGCCAGCAACCAGGTCGAGGCTGAAGCTTTCTTT. This encodes CASNQVEAEAFF.

The chain links TRBV25-1 to TRBJ2-5; D is unclear. Germline assignment: CDR1 MGHDK and CDR2 SYGVNS. V lost 4 bases and J 2 bases, leaving 14 bases between the germline ends. The CDR3 consists of 15 residues. Here the CDR3 DNA reads TGTGCCAGCAGTGCTAGAGTTTGGGTACAAGAGACCCAGTACTTC. Amino acid sequence: CASSARVWVQETQYF.

By share, this clonotype ranks as medium-sized. The CDR3 spells CATSDRTNRNEQFF. DNA of the CDR3: TGTGCCACCAGTGATCGGACTAATCGCAATGAGCAGTTCTTC. This sequence joins TRBV24-1 and TRBJ2-1; a weak D match, TRBD2 (6 bases). Germline CDR1 is KGHDR and CDR2 is SFDVKD. Trimming left V 3 bases short and J 6 bases short, with 11 bases between. This CDR3 is 14 amino acids long.

CDR3 sequence reads: CSVEIASSYEQYF. CDR3 bases: TGCAGCGTTGAAATCGCTAGCTCCTACGAGCAGTACTTC. The chain carries TRBV29-1 and TRBJ2-7; D unresolved. The CDR3 sequence is 13 residues long. The V end was cut by 2 bases, the J end by 0 bases, with 8 bases between. Germline loops: CDR1 SQVTM, CDR2 ANQGSEA.

As to this clonotype: A clone one base away is much larger, so this may be a read error. CDR3 sequence: CASSDGSSGNIIYF. The CDR3 bases are TGTGCCAGCAGTGACGGGAGCTCTGGAAACATCATATATTTT. This chain uses TRBV2 with TRBJ1-3; no definite D call. CDR1 is SNHLY and CDR2 is FYNNEI in the germline V gene. The CDR3 is made up of 14 amino acids. Based on the CDR3 plus reference TRBV2 and TRBJ1-3, the full variable domain is EPEVTQTPSHQVTQMGQEVILRCVPISNHLYFYWYRQILGQKVEFLVSFYNNEISEKSEIFDDQFSVERPDGSNFTLKIRSTKLEDSAMYFCASSDGSSGNIIYFGEGSWLTVV.

This chain connects TRBV6-1 to TRBJ2-3; 11 nucleotides align to TRBD2. The CDR3 covers 15 residues. Trimming removed 4 bases from V and 3 bases from J; junction bases left unmatched: 3. Per the germline V gene, CDR1 is MNHNS and CDR2 is SASEGT. CDR3 DNA: TGTGCCAGCAGTGCTAGCGGGAGGCAGACAGATACGCAGTATTTT. This gives the protein CASSASGRQTDTQYF.

In its sample, this clonotype was seen many times. The CDR3 reads CASASSYNEQFF. CDR3 in DNA: TGTGCCAGTGCCAGCTCCTACAATGAGCAGTTCTTC. This sequence joins TRBV6-1 and TRBJ2-1, with D unresolved. Germline CDR1 reads MNHNS; CDR2 reads SASEGT. The V and J ends lost 9 bases and 0 bases respectively, with 6 bases between them. The CDR3 covers 12 residues.

This clonotype was counted ten times or more. The chain employs TRBV20-1 and TRBJ2-5, with a weak D call TRBD1 (6 bases). Trimming took 1 base from V and 1 from J, leaving 7 bases between them. This CDR3 comprises 13 residues. CDR1 is DFQATT, CDR2 SNEGSKA, per germline (reference sequence). CDR3 sequence reads: CSARGDTQETQYF. In DNA form, the CDR3 reads TGCAGTGCTAGAGGGGACACCCAAGAGACCCAGTACTTC.

This clonotype occurred many times. This chain uses TRBV11-2 with TRBJ2-1; D unclear. The CDR3 spans 13 residues. Germline V CDR1 and CDR2: SGHAT, FQNNGV. V lost 1 base, J lost 0 bases, and 1 base lay in between. The CDR3 DNA follows: TGTGCCAGCAGCTTAGTCTCCTACAATGAGCAGTTCTTC. It specifies CASSLVSYNEQFF.

In its sample, this clonotype was seen many times. The rearrangement joins TRBV20-1 to TRBJ2-3; 8 nucleotides align to TRBD1. V lost 3 bases and J lost 1; bases outside the gene matches: 3. This CDR3 is 14 amino acids long. Germline loops: CDR1 DFQATT, CDR2 SNEGSKA (reference sequence). CDR3 sequence: CSASKDRGTDTQYF. For the CDR3, the DNA is TGCAGTGCTAGTAAGGACAGGGGCACAGATACGCAGTATTTT.

The chain uses TRBV19 and TRBJ1-5, with D possibly being TRBD1 (5 bases). Trimming removed 5 bases from V and 6 bases from J, with 11 bases in between. Germline V lookup: CDR1 LNHDA, CDR2 SQIVND (reference sequence). This CDR3 spans 13 amino acids. The chain's CDR3 is CASSVQGGQPQHF. The CDR3 DNA follows: TGTGCCAGTAGTGTTCAGGGTGGTCAGCCCCAGCATTTT.

This clonotype was observed at least ten times. This chain connects TRBV11-1 to TRBJ2-2; D remains ambiguous. Trimming took off 1 base at V and 3 bases at J, with 6 bases between the two ends. This CDR3 spans 14 amino acids. Germline CDR1 and CDR2: SGHAT and FQDESV (reference sequence). CDR3 sequence reads: CASSLEGYTGELFF. CDR3 sequence (DNA): TGTGCCAGCAGCTTAGAGGGCTACACCGGGGAGCTGTTTTTT.

This clonotype was observed many times. The V call is TRBV6-1, the J call TRBJ1-2; a possible D gene is TRBD1 (6 bases). This CDR3 has 14 residues. The germline CDR1 and CDR2 sequences are MNHNS and SASEGT. V lost 8 bases and J 10 bases, leaving 23 bases between the germline ends. Written as DNA, the CDR3 is TGTGCCAGCCCCTCTCCCGGGGGCAGTTTTATCTACACCTTC. Translating it yields CASPSPGGSFIYTF.

This clonotype was seen ten or more times. The chain links TRBV11-2 to TRBJ2-1; D is possibly TRBD2 (6 bases). The CDR3 loop spans 18 amino acids. The V and J ends lost 0 bases and 0 bases respectively, with 15 bases between them. Germline V gene data show CDR1 as SGHAT and CDR2 as FQNNGV. DNA of the CDR3: TGTGCCAGCAGCTTAGATCTGGAGGGTGGGTTCTCCTACAATGAGCAGTTCTTC. It translates to CASSLDLEGGFSYNEQFF.

This clonotype was recorded a few times. The chain employs TRBV30 and TRBJ2-3; D possibly matches TRBD1 or TRBD2 (6 bases each). The germline V gene encodes CDR1 GTSNPN and CDR2 SVGIG (reference sequence). The CDR3 runs to 14 residues. Trimming left V 1 base short and J 10 bases short, with 18 bases between. The CDR3 sequence is CAWSAEGVWAAQYF. CDR3 nucleotides: TGTGCCTGGAGTGCGGAGGGGGTTTGGGCGGCGCAGTATTTT.

This clonotype appeared a few times. The rearrangement links TRBV5-1 to TRBJ2-1; weak D call: TRBD1 (5 bases). V gave up 2 bases and J gave up 4 bases, with 7 bases separating them. This CDR3 contains 13 residues. Germline V lookup: CDR1 SGHRS, CDR2 YFSETQ. CDR3 DNA sequence: TGCGCCAGCAGCTTACAGGAATACAATGAGCAGTTCTTC. Residues: CASSLQEYNEQFF.

As regards this clonotype: It may be a read error: a sequence one base away is much more abundant. CDR3 coding DNA: TGTGCCAGCAGTGAAGAGGGACTAGCGGACTACGATCAGTACGTC. This encodes CASSEEGLADYDQYV. The rearrangement uses TRBV2 and TRBJ2-7; TRBD2 matches at 11 bases. Germline V gene sequence: CDR1 SNHLY, CDR2 FYNNEI. The CDR3 has 15 residues.

This clonotype came up many times. This chain's CDR3 is CASSFYLGQSSYEQYF. The DNA of the CDR3 is TGTGCCAGCAGTTTCTATCTTGGGCAAAGCTCCTACGAGCAGTACTTC. The rearrangement joins TRBV28 to TRBJ2-7, with D hard to call. Trimming cost V 3 bases and J 0 bases, with 15 bases left between them. Germline assignment: CDR1 MDHEN and CDR2 SYDVKM. The CDR3 runs 16 residues.

The rearrangement uses TRBV7-6 and TRBJ2-1, with D perhaps matching TRBD1 (6 bases). In germline, CDR1 is SGHVS, CDR2 FNYEAQ. Between the trimmed V and J ends, which lost 7 bases and 8 bases, there was a span of 18 bases. This CDR3 is 14 amino acids long. This CDR3 is CASTSGQGLDEQFF. The CDR3 coding sequence is TGTGCCAGCACCTCGGGGCAGGGGTTGGATGAGCAGTTCTTC.